A selection of T cell receptor beta chains follows, all from one sample in a study of T cell responses to AZD1222 COVID-19 vaccine. Only in-frame clones appear in the TCRdb table, and some are missing; sequencing was by immunoSEQ multiplex PCR. This table holds about 120,000 clones, 87% found once. The sample in question was peripheral blood, obtained on day 0 of AZD1222 vaccination. The receptor source for this set is an adult in good health. Both conserved end residues are part of each CDR3. D genes are given only for firm matches. Part of the rows lack a size; the others show once, few, many or a class for expanded clones.

D	size	J	V	CDR3	DNA
-	-	TRBJ1-3	TRBV7-2	CASSARDSGNTIYF	TGTGCCAGCAGCGCCCGGGACTCTGGAAACACCATATATTTT
-	-	TRBJ2-1	TRBV6-2/TRBV6-3	CASSAWDSSYNEQFF	TGTGCCAGCAGTGCTTGGGATAGCTCCTACAATGAGCAGTTCTTC
TRBD1	-	TRBJ1-5	TRBV4-1	CASSQRQGSNQPQHF	TGCGCCAGCAGCCAACGACAGGGGTCCAATCAGCCCCAGCATTTT
-	-	TRBJ2-7	TRBV5-8	CASSFGRFTYEQYF	TGTGCCAGCAGCTTCGGACGATTCACGTACGAGCAGTACTTC
-	-	TRBJ1-3	TRBV6-5	CASKDGTFSGNTIYF	TGTGCCAGCAAGGATGGAACTTTCTCTGGAAACACCATATATTTT
-	-	TRBJ2-3	TRBV18	CASSPLVTFSSTDTQYF	TGTGCCAGCTCACCACTGGTCACCTTTTCTAGCACAGATACGCAGTATTTT
TRBD1	-	TRBJ1-4	TRBV6-5	CASSWTGGDSNEKLFF	TGTGCCAGCAGTTGGACGGGTGGGGACAGCAATGAAAAACTGTTTTTT
-	few	TRBJ2-7	TRBV30	CAWRSVTYEQYF	TGTGCCTGGAGGTCAGTTACCTACGAGCAGTACTTC
TRBD2	-	TRBJ2-2	TRBV10-1	CASSSSGTNTGELFF	TGCGCCAGCAGCTCTAGCGGGACGAACACCGGGGAGCTGTTTTTT
-	-	TRBJ2-7	TRBV7-2	CASSFGGEASEQYF	TGTGCCAGCAGCTTTGGGGGAGAGGCCTCCGAGCAGTACTTC
-	-	TRBJ1-3	TRBV18	CASSPGRSSGNTIYF	TGTGCCAGCTCACCCGGCAGGAGCTCTGGAAACACCATATATTTT
TRBD1	-	TRBJ2-7	TRBV29-1	CSALRWDREGYEQYF	TGCAGCGCGCTACGATGGGACAGGGAAGGCTACGAGCAGTACTTC
-	-	TRBJ1-2	TRBV28	CAIDPAPGRSNYGYTF	TGTGCCATCGACCCTGCCCCGGGGCGGTCTAACTATGGCTACACCTTC
TRBD2	-	TRBJ2-7	TRBV19	CASSILAGANYEQYF	TGTGCCAGTAGTATTCTAGCGGGGGCGAACTACGAGCAGTACTTC
-	-	TRBJ2-1	TRBV11-3	CASSLGGRERGSYNEQFF	TGTGCCAGCAGCTTAGGTGGTAGGGAGAGGGGATCCTACAATGAGCAGTTCTTC
-	-	TRBJ2-7	TRBV19	CASSIGRGYEQYF	TGTGCCAGTAGTATAGGCCGGGGATACGAGCAGTACTTC
TRBD1	once	TRBJ1-5	TRBV7-9	CASSIDRGQPQHF	TGTGCCAGCAGCATTGACAGGGGACAGCCCCAGCATTTT
TRBD1	-	TRBJ2-7	TRBV4-2	CASSQDRTGVSYEQYF	TGTGCCAGCAGCCAAGATCGGACAGGGGTTTCCTACGAGCAGTACTTC
-	-	TRBJ1-6	TRBV4-1	CASTQFEGSPLHF	TGCGCCAGCACCCAATTTGAGGGTTCACCCCTCCACTTT
-	-	TRBJ2-7	TRBV11-2	CASSLGQTYEQYF	TGTGCCAGCAGCTTAGGCCAGACCTACGAGCAGTACTTC
-	-	TRBJ2-5	TRBV5-1	CASSFGEGAGETQYF	TGCGCCAGCAGCTTTGGGGAGGGGGCAGGAGAGACCCAGTACTTC
-	-	TRBJ2-7	TRBV6-5	CASLNPPYEQYF	TGTGCCAGCTTAAACCCCCCCTACGAGCAGTACTTC
TRBD2	-	TRBJ2-1	TRBV7-2	CASSLGGGSYNEQFF	TGTGCCAGCAGCTTAGGGGGAGGGTCATACAATGAGCAGTTCTTC
-	few	TRBJ1-3	TRBV6-1	CASSEALPDSGNTIYF	TGTGCCAGCAGTGAAGCGCTTCCGGACTCTGGAAACACCATATATTTT
-	-	TRBJ2-7	TRBV24-1	CATSPRDTTSYEQYF	TGTGCCACCAGTCCCCGGGACACAACCTCCTACGAGCAGTACTTC
TRBD1	-	TRBJ2-7	TRBV19	CASTPGQGPYEQYF	TGTGCCAGTACCCCGGGACAGGGGCCCTACGAGCAGTACTTC
TRBD1	-	TRBJ1-1	TRBV7-9	CASSFLRGISSEAFF	TGTGCCAGCAGCTTTCTCAGGGGGATCAGCTCCGAAGCTTTCTTT